The entry below gives a single T cell receptor (beta chain) sequence along with its context. Profiled with immunoSEQ multiplex PCR; TCRdb holds only in-frame clones, not every one. The sample consists of approximately 240,000 clones, under 85% of them appearing once. The sample belongs to a study of blood T cell repertoires in COVID-19. At the level of the study: Both acute and convalescent COVID-19 samples were obtained from the United States, Italy and Spain.

V lost 0 bases, J lost 2 bases, and 8 bases lay in between. The CDR3 covers 14 residues. The V gene's germline CDR1 is SGDLS and CDR2 YYNGEE. Sequenced input: peripheral blood. The chain combines TRBV9 with TRBJ1-1, with no clear D. The origin of this receptor is a human donor in a cohort sampled during active COVID-19. CDR3 region: CASSVGRLNTEAFF. CDR3 nucleotide sequence: TGTGCCAGCAGCGTAGGGCGGTTAAACACTGAAGCTTTCTTT.